This TCR beta chain appears in the sequencing data of a study of CD4+ T cells in melanoma (dated by TCRdb to between 2022 and 2023). For the study in its entirety: Neoantigen-specific CD4+ T cells in human melanoma were investigated in the study. General findings and caveats noted by the study authors: According to the report, neoantigen-specific CD4+ T cells in melanoma displayed diverse differentiation states. Neoantigen-specific CD4+ T cells were reported to be correlated with the function of CD8+ T cells, macrophages and B cells.

The donors were melanoma patients. Receptor libraries were prepared by the immunoSEQ multiplex PCR assay. TCRdb limited this immuneACCESS table to in-frame rearrangements with V and J called. A share of clones is missing; checked studies link under half to unresolved V genes, and the rest is unexplained. The sample table records around 7,000 clones; around 63% of these occur just once. About 29% of the sample is taken by the ten largest. According to the germline V gene, CDR1 reads SGDLS and CDR2 reads YYNGEE. The CDR3 holds 14 amino acids from the cysteine to the phenylalanine. Here the CDR3 DNA is all that survives: 42 bases in frame from base 1. V loses 0 bases of germline sequence and J loses 6 bases, and the interval between the two ends is 10 bases. Turning to this clone: Its cognate antigen has yet to be identified. No base qualities exist here, and no much larger clone lies one base off it.

This TCR derives from a human donor with melanoma. The sequencing input was cells from a culture (not recorded whether cultured in vitro). The rearrangement combines TRBV9 with TRBJ2-1; no D gene can be assigned with confidence. The sequenced DNA is TGTGCCAGCAGCGTAGCCGGTAGTTTCAATGAGCAGTTCTTC. The resulting protein is CASSVAGSFNEQFF. The variable domain in full, with residues beyond the CDR3 obtained from the reference TRBV9 and TRBJ2-1 genes, is DSGVTQTPKHLITATGQRVTLRCSPRSGDLSVYWYQQSLDQGLQFLIQYYNGEERAKGNILERFSAQQFPDLHSELNLSSLELGDSALYFCASSVAGSFNEQFFGPGTRLTVL.